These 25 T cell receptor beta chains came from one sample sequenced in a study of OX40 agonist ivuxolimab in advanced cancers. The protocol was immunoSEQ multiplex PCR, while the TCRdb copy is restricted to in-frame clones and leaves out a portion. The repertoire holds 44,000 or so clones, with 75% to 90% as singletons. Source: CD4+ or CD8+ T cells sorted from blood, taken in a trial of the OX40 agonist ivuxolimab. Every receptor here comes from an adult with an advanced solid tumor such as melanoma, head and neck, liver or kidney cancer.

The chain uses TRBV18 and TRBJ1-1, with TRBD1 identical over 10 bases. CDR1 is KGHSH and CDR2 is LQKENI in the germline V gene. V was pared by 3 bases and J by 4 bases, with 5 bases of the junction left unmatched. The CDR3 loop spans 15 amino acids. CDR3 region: CASSPGQGLSTEAFF. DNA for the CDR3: TGTGCCAGCTCACCGGGACAGGGGCTCAGCACTGAAGCTTTCTTT.

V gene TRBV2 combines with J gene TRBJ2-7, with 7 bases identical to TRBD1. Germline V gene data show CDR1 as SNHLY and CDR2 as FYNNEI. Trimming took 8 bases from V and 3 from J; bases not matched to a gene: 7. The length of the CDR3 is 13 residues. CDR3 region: CASYGQGDYEQYF. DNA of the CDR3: TGTGCCAGCTACGGGCAGGGGGACTACGAGCAGTACTTC.

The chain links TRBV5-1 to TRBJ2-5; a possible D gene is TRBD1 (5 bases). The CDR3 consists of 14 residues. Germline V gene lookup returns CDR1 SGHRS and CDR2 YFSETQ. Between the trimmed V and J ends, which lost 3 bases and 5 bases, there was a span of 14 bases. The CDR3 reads CASSSVGRYETQYF. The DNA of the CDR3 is TGCGCCAGCAGCTCTGTGGGGCGGTATGAGACCCAGTACTTC.

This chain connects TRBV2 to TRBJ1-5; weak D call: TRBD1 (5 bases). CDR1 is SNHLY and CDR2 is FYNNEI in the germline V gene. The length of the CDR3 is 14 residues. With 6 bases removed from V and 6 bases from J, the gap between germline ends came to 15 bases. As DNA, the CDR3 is TGTGCCAGCAGACGGGACGGACTACCTCAGCCCCAGCATTTT. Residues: CASRRDGLPQPQHF.

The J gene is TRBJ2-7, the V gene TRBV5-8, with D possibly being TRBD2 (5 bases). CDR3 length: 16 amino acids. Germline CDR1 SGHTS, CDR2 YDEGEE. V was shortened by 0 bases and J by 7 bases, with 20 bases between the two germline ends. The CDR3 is CASSLVWGAGVGEQYF. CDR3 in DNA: TGTGCCAGCAGCTTGGTTTGGGGTGCGGGCGTGGGGGAGCAGTACTTC.

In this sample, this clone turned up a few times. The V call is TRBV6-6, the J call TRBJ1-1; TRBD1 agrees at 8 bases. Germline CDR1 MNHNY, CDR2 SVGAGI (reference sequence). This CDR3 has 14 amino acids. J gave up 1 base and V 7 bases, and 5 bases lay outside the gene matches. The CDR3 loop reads CASTLDRANTEAFF. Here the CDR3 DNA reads TGTGCCAGCACCCTGGACAGGGCGAACACTGAAGCTTTCTTT.

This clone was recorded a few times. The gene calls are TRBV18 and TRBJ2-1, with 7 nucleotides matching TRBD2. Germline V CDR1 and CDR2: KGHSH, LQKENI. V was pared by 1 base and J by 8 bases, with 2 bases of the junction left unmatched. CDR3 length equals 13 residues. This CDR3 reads CASSPQGRDEQFF. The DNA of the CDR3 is TGTGCCAGCTCACCACAGGGGAGGGATGAGCAGTTCTTC.

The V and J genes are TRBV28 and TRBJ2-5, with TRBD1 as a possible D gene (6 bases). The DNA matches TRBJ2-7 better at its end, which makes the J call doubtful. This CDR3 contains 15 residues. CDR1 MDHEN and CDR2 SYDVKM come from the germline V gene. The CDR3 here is CASSLPRDISYEQYF. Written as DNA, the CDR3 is TGTGCCAGCAGTCTACCTAGGGACATCTCCTACGAGCAGTACTTC.

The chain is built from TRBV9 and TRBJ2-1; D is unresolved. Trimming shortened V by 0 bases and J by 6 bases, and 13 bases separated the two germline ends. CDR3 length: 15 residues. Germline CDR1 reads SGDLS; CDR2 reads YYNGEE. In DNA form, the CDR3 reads TGTGCCAGCAGCGTAGCCGACTTACGTGGCAATGAGCAGTTCTTC. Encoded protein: CASSVADLRGNEQFF. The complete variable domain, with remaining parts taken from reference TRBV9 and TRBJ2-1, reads DSGVTQTPKHLITATGQRVTLRCSPRSGDLSVYWYQQSLDQGLQFLIQYYNGEERAKGNILERFSAQQFPDLHSELNLSSLELGDSALYFCASSVADLRGNEQFFGPGTRLTVL.

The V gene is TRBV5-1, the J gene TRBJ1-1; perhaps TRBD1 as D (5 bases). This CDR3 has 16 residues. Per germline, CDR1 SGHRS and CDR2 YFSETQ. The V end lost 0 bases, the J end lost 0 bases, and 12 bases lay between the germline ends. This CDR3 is CASSLGREGMNTEAFF. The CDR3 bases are TGCGCCAGCAGCTTGGGCAGGGAGGGGATGAACACTGAAGCTTTCTTT.

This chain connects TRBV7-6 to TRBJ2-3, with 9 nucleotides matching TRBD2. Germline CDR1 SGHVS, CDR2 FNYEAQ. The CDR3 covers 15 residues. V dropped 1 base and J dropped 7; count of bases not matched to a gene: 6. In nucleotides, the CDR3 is TGTGCCAGCAGCTTAGGAGCGGGAGGCAGCCATACGCAGTATTTT. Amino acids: CASSLGAGGSHTQYF.

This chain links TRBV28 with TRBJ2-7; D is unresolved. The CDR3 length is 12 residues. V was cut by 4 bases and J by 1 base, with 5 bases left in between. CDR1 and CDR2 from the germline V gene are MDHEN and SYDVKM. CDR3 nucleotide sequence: TGTGCCAGCAGTTCCCGATCCTACGAGCAGTACTTC. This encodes CASSSRSYEQYF.

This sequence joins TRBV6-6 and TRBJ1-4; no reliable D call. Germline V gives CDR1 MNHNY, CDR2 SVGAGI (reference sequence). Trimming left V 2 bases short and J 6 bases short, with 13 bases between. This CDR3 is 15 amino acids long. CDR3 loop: CASSYESPVHEKLFF. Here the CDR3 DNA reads TGTGCCAGCAGTTACGAGTCACCGGTCCATGAAAAACTGTTTTTT.

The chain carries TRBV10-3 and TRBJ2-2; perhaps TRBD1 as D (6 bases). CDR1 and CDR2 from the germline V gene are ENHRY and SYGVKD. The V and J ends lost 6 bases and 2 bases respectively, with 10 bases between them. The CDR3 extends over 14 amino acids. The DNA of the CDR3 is TGTGCCATCAGACCGGGACATAACACCGGGGAGCTGTTTTTT. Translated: CAIRPGHNTGELFF.

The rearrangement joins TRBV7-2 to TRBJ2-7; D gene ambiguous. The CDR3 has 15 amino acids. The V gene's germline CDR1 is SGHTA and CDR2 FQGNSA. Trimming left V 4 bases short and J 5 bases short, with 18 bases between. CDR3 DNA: TGTGCCAGCAGCTCCAGCGTGGCAATCTTAGACGAGCAGTACTTC. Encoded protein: CASSSSVAILDEQYF.

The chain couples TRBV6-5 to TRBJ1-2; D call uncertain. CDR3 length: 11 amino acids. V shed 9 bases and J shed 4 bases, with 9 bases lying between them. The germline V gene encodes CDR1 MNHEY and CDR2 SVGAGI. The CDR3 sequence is CASRGPYGYTF. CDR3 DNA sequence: TGTGCCAGTAGAGGCCCCTATGGCTACACCTTC.

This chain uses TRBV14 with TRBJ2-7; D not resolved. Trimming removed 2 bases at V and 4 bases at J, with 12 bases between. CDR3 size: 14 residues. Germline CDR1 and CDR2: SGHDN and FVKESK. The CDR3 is CASSQYGTVYEQYF. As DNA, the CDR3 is TGTGCCAGCAGCCAATACGGCACAGTTTACGAGCAGTACTTC.

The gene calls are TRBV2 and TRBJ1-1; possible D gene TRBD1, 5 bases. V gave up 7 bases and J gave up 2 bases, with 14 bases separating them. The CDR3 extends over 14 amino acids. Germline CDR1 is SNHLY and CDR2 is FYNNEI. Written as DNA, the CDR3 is TGTGCCAGCAATCAGGGAGGATCTAACACTGAAGCTTTCTTT. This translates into CASNQGGSNTEAFF.

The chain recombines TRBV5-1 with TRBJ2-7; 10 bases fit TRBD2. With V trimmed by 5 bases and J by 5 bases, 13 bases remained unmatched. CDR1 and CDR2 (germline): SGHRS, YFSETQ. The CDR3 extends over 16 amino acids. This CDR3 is CASSRPSGRAVHEQYF. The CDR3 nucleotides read TGCGCCAGCAGTCGTCCCAGCGGGAGGGCCGTCCACGAGCAGTACTTC.

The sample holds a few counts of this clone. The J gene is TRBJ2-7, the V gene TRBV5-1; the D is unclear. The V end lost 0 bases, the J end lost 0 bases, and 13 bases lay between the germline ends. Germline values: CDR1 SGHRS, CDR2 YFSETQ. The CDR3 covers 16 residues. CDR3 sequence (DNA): TGCGCCAGCAGCTTGGACTTCCGGGCGAACTCCTACGAGCAGTACTTC. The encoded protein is CASSLDFRANSYEQYF.

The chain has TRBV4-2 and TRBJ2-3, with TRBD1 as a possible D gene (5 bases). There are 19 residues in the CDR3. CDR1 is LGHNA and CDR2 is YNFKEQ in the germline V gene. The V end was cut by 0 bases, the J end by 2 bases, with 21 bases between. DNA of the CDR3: TGTGCCAGCAGCCAAGATCCTGACAGCGCGGAAACTCTCACAGATACGCAGTATTTT. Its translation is CASSQDPDSAETLTDTQYF.

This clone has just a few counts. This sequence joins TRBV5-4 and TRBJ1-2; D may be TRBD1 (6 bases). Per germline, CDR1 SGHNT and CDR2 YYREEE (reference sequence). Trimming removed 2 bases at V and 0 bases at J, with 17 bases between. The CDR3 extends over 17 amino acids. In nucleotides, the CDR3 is TGTGCCAGCAGCTTAAGGGGAATCAGGGGATCTAACTATGGCTACACCTTC. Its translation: CASSLRGIRGSNYGYTF.

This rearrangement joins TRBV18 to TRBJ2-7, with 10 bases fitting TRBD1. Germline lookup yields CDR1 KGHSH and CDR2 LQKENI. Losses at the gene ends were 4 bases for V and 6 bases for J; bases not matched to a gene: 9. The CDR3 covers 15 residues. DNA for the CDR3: TGTGCCAGCTCACTGACCGGGACAGGGGAATCCGAGCAGTACTTC. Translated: CASSLTGTGESEQYF.

The CDR3 DNA follows: TGTGCCAGTAGCGTTTGGGGAGACTATTCCAATGAGCAGTTCTTC. Translating gives CASSVWGDYSNEQFF. The gene calls are TRBV19 and TRBJ2-1, with D maybe TRBD2 (5 bases). The germline V gene has CDR1 LNHDA and CDR2 SQIVND (reference sequence). The CDR3 is made up of 15 amino acids. The V end was cut by 6 bases, the J end by 6 bases, with 18 bases between.

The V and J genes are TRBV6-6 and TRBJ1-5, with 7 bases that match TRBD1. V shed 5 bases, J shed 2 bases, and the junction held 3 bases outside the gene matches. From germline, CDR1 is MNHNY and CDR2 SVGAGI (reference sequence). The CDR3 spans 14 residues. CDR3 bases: TGTGCCAGCAGTACCACAGGGGGCAATCAGCCCCAGCATTTT. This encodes CASSTTGGNQPQHF.